This TCR beta chain was captured by sequencing in a study of shared clonotypes between healthy human individuals (dated by TCRdb to about 2020). About the full investigation: The cohort included three men and two women between 18 and 49 years of age. For each donor, CD4 naive and CD4 memory were each run on three plates, CD8 naive on two plates, and CD8 memory on one plate. Per donor, leukapheresis produced somewhere between about 0.9 and 9 billion PBMCs. To increase sequencing depth and limit assay-specific biases, different laboratories used diverse techniques to prepare libraries and sequence TCR repertoires. Blood TCR repertoires of about five healthy adults were deeply sequenced to estimate repertoire size and the extent of clonotype sharing between individuals.

Points the paper makes about the study in general: Larger estimated clonotype richness was generally found for naive subsets than for memory subsets. Because the study included only a small number of donors, the genetic and exposure-history diversity represented was limited. Pairwise subsampling indicated that sequencing depth was expected to affect the degree of clonotype sharing among donors. Sampling was restricted to blood, and TCR repertoires in tissues likely differ from the TCR repertoires found in blood. Clonotypes shared by all four sorted-subset donors showed higher generation probabilities than non-shared clonotypes. Even with the large sequencing depth, rarefaction of the sorted-subset datasets indicated that sequencing was incomplete. When a few donors were compared, the shared fraction of clonotypes was about 5% for naive CD4, 3% to 4% for naive CD8, 2.3% for memory CD4, and 0.35% to 0.5% for memory CD8.

Of note for this clone: No antigen is known for it. Nothing much larger sits one base from this clone, and base qualities are not available.

CDR3 length: 16 amino acids, cysteine to phenylalanine. The kept DNA is CDR3 alone, 48 bases in frame from the first base. V lost 4 bases and J lost 6 bases, and the count of bases not matched to a germline gene is 10. Via the germline V gene, CDR1 is SGHRS and CDR2 YFSETQ. Healthy HIV-negative adults with no recently reported acute infections or vaccinations were included as donors. All donors were Caucasian adults living in Nashville, Tennessee, USA. CD4+ T cells were enriched through magnetic negative selection, after which naive cells were positively selected on CD45RA and the remaining negative fraction served as the memory subset. After blood collection by leukapheresis, PBMCs were isolated using Ficoll-Histopaque density gradient centrifugation and then cryopreserved in the vapor phase of liquid nitrogen. Purity and quantity of every magnetically sorted T cell population were checked by analytical flow cytometry. Each sorted fraction had its genomic DNA isolated and then quantified by UV absorbance on a Nanodrop 2000c.

Using the deep immunoSEQ assay, multiplex PCR amplified TCR CDR3 regions from genomic DNA. For each cell subset, the extracted genomic DNA was distributed evenly across all wells of several immunoSEQ 96-well plates, and each plate served as one replicate. For sorted subsets, around 0.2 ug genomic DNA, equal to 30,000 or so T cell genomes, was loaded into each replicate PCR. Purified libraries were measured with a Qubit 3.0 fluorometer, size-checked on a Bioanalyzer 2100, and measured again with the KAPA Library Quantification kit. A separate single-read 150-cycle Illumina NextSeq 550 flow cell was used to sequence each immunoSEQ 96-well plate. Regarding the original processing steps: The immunoSEQ output contained only junctional sequences without quality scores, so filtering could not match that applied to full-length reads. Sequences were annotated with PyIR, a Python wrapper for IgBLAST v1.9, using IMGT germline references to assign V/J genes and CDR3. Any read was removed if the V/J assignment was weak (E-value above 1e-6), the CDR3 was missing, or the read contained stop codons, out-of-frame junctions, or ambiguous translated residues. A V3J clonotype was defined by an identical inferred V gene, J gene, and CDR3 amino acid sequence. Percentage overlap between repertoires was computed as shared unique clonotypes divided by the size of the smaller repertoire. Repertoire richness was assessed with RTK rarefaction, the Chao1 estimator, and Recon v2.1 estimates of unobserved clonotypes. Generation probabilities for all TCRbeta clonotypes obtained by the gDNA method from a few donors were computed using OLGA. Here the immuneACCESS table is served through TCRdb, limited to in-frame sequences with V and J called. Missing clones are a known gap in these copies; in checked studies unresolved V genes cover under half, and the rest lacks a known reason. From that table come the V and J calls and clone size; the DNA was used to work out D and trimming. The sample includes 2 million to 2.5 million clones, with over 90% observed a single time. The ten top clones hold about 0.39% of the sample.

The clonotype originates from a man between 18 and 35 years old in good health. Some clones in this sample may be carry-over from other donors' samples. What was sequenced was naive CD4+ T cells from PBMCs. The cell subset or site tag for this specimen amounts to: CD45RA+ positively selected. The rearrangement joined TRBV5-1 to TRBJ2-2, and 9 junctional nucleotides match TRBD1. The encoded CDR3 is CASSQPGQGSAGELFF. The DNA sequence is TGCGCCAGCAGCCAGCCGGGACAGGGTTCTGCCGGGGAGCTGTTTTTT.